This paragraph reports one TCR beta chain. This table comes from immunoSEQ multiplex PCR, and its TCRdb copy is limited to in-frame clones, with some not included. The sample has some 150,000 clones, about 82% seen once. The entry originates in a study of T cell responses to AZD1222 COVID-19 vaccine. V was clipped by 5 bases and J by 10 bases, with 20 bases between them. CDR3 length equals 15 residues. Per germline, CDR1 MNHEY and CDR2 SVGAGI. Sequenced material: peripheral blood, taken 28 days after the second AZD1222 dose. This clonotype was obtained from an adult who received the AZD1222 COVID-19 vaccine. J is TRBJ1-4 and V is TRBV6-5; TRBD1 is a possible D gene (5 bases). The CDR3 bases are TGTGCCAGCAGTCAACCCGGGACTGCGCCGGGAAAACTGTTTTTT. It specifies CASSQPGTAPGKLFF.